These 4 T cell receptor beta chains came from one sample sequenced in a study of beta chain features in type 1 diabetes. Isolated RNA was reverse transcribed in full, so expressed TCRB transcripts were sequenced. Assay: immunoSEQ multiplex PCR; the TCRdb copy retains only in-frame clones and omits some. The sample consists of 240,000 or so clones, just over 20% of them appearing once. These receptors' antigens are unknown. Study-wide results and caveats: Shortening that was moderate but significant affected the TCRB CDR3s of Type 1 diabetes patients in all four CD4+ subsets.

The sequencing sample was made of naive CD4+ T cells from blood. These receptors came from a woman in her forties with type 1 diabetes.

There are a few counts of this clone. Other nucleotide sequences from this sample produce the same CDR3. V gene TRBV28 combines with J gene TRBJ2-5; TRBD2 matches at 8 bases. CDR3 length equals 13 residues. CDR1 and CDR2 (germline): MDHEN, SYDVKM. The trim removed 3 bases at V and 5 bases at J, leaving 2 bases unmatched. The CDR3 DNA reads TGTGCCAGCAGTTTCTCGGGAGGGGAGACCCAGTACTTC. It translates to CASSFSGGETQYF.

The V call is TRBV29-1, the J call TRBJ2-1; TRBD2 might be the D (6 bases). CDR1 is SQVTM and CDR2 is ANQGSEA in the germline V gene. Trimming cost V 8 bases and J 4 bases, with 27 bases left between them. The CDR3 has 17 residues. In DNA form, the CDR3 reads TGCAGCTCGAGCCATTGGGGGGAAGGCGCGAGGTACAATGAGCAGTTCTTC. This encodes CSSSHWGEGARYNEQFF.

In its sample, this clone was seen a few times. The J gene is TRBJ2-7, the V gene TRBV6-6; 11 bases are shared with TRBD2. Trimming cost V 4 bases and J 2 bases; bases outside gene matches: 7. Germline CDR1 MNHNY, CDR2 SVGAGI (reference sequence). The CDR3 sequence is 16 residues long. CDR3 bases: TGTGCCAGCAGTTTGGGAGGGACTAGCGGACCCTACGAGCAGTACTTC. Its translation is CASSLGGTSGPYEQYF.

The rearrangement uses TRBV30 and TRBJ1-1, with unresolved D. Trimming removed 4 bases at V and 4 bases at J, with 19 bases between. Germline assignment: CDR1 GTSNPN and CDR2 SVGIG (reference sequence). The CDR3 runs 15 residues. CDR3 in DNA: TGTGCCTGGAAGTGGCGAGGCTCGACCGGCACTGAAGCTTTCTTT. Translation: CAWKWRGSTGTEAFF.